This T cell receptor beta chain is drawn from a study of T cell clonality in common variable immunodeficiency. Donors gave roughly 5 to 8 ml heparinized peripheral whole blood. Study-level findings and limits: Shared TCRbeta clones were fewer between CVID subjects than controls. In common variable immunodeficiency, TCR beta chains reportedly carried fewer deletions and N-nucleotide insertions. TCRbeta clonality was increased in CVID versus healthy controls.

Germline assignment: CDR1 LNHDA and CDR2 SQIVND (reference sequence). The trim removed 4 bases at V and 7 bases at J, leaving 5 bases unmatched. This CDR3 is built from 13 residues. This clone was observed at least ten times. The target antigen is unknown. The read terminates 3 residues before the CDR3 end, so the remaining end is supplied by the germline J gene. Libraries were prepared by immunoSEQ multiplex PCR; TCRdb keeps only in-frame clonotypes and omits some of them. Observed in the sample are under 50,000 clones, none of them singletons. The chain has TRBV19 and TRBJ1-1, with 8 bases that match TRBD1. The sample was peripheral blood mononuclear cells. The clonotype was recovered from a person between 18 and 75 years old in good health. CDR3 sequence: CASSTDRAIEAFF. CDR3 DNA, as far as it was read: TGTGCCAGTAGTACGGACAGGGCTATTGAA.